This TCR beta chain was sequenced in a study of cytomegalovirus exposure and HLA in healthy donors. Clones were sequenced by immunoSEQ multiplex PCR, and TCRdb holds only the in-frame ones, with some missing. The sample shows 150,000 to 200,000 clones, roughly 96% of them seen only once. A word on this clone: Its antigen is unknown.

Germline assignment: CDR1 KGHSH and CDR2 LQKENI. The CDR3 totals 14 residues. V lost 3 bases to trimming and J lost 2 bases, with 11 bases between them. Findings and caveats of the study: Among TCR beta chains, those listed as cytomegalovirus-associated numbered 164.

The donors were part of the validation cohort, which consisted of about 120 subjects and was separate from the first cohort of 670 or so subjects. V usage is TRBV18 and J usage is TRBJ2-7, with no clear D. The sequence was collected from a woman between 18 and 29 years old in good health and CMV-seronegative. The sample consisted of PBMCs. The CDR3: CASSPEVRPYEQYF. The CDR3 nucleotides read TGTGCCAGCTCACCTGAGGTCCGTCCCTACGAGCAGTACTTC.